The rows below give T cell receptor beta chains drawn from one sample of a study of chemoradiotherapy in HPV16-positive cancers. Method: immunoSEQ multiplex PCR; TCRdb's copy keeps in-frame clones and lacks some. The sample consists of about 17,000 clones, roughly nine tenths of them appearing once. Sequences were derived from blood, sampled from a patient who underwent chemoradiotherapy. These receptors came from a human donor with HPV-associated anogenital cancer. The CDR3 runs from the conserved cysteine through the conserved F or W. The order of the fields is J gene, D gene, clone size, V gene, CDR3 protein, CDR3 DNA. D genes are given only for firm matches. Clone size is given for some rows only: seen once, a few or many times, or a class if the clone is expanded.

>TRBJ2-5|TRBD2|NA|TRBV6-5
CASSSGGLRGETQYF
TGTGCCAGCAGTAGCGGGGGGCTCAGGGGGGAGACCCAGTACTTC
>TRBJ1-2|NA|NA|TRBV6-6
CASSYGVSVGYTF
TGTGCCAGCAGTTACGGCGTGTCTGTGGGCTACACCTTC
>TRBJ2-5|NA|NA|TRBV30
CAWAGLKETQYF
TGTGCCTGGGCGGGACTGAAAGAGACCCAGTACTTC
>TRBJ1-1|NA|NA|TRBV6-5
CATRTQPTSNTEAFF
TGTGCCACCAGGACTCAGCCTACTTCGAACACTGAAGCTTTCTTT
>TRBJ1-5|TRBD1|NA|TRBV12-5
CASGSGQGASQPQHF
TGTGCTAGTGGCTCGGGACAGGGGGCAAGTCAGCCCCAGCATTTT
>TRBJ1-5|NA|NA|TRBV6-5
CASSSDTGGGNQPQHF
TGTGCCAGCAGTTCCGACACTGGGGGGGGGAATCAGCCCCAGCATTTT
>TRBJ2-2|NA|NA|TRBV2
CASSPGDGYYTGELFF
TGTGCCAGCAGTCCGGGGGATGGGTATTACACCGGGGAGCTGTTTTTT
>TRBJ2-7|TRBD1|NA|TRBV4-2
CASSHGTVSYEQYF
TGTGCCAGCAGCCATGGGACAGTGTCCTACGAGCAGTACTTC
>TRBJ2-7|TRBD1|NA|TRBV5-1
CASSLLQGAKYEQYF
TGCGCCAGCAGCTTGCTACAGGGGGCAAAGTACGAGCAGTACTTC
>TRBJ2-2|NA|NA|TRBV5-4
CASSGANTGELFF
TGTGCCAGCAGCGGAGCGAACACCGGGGAGCTGTTTTTT
>TRBJ1-1|NA|NA|TRBV4-3
CASSQEGRGNTEAFF
TGCGCCAGCAGCCAAGAGGGGCGGGGAAACACTGAAGCTTTCTTT
>TRBJ1-2|NA|NA|TRBV5-6
CASSYRGYGYTF
TGTGCCAGCAGCTACCGAGGCTATGGCTACACCTTC
>TRBJ1-2|NA|NA|TRBV9
CASSVADLNYGYTF
TGTGCCAGCAGCGTCGCCGACCTTAACTATGGCTACACCTTC
>TRBJ1-2|TRBD1|NA|TRBV9
CASSAGTGGFGGYTF
TGTGCCAGCAGCGCCGGGACAGGGGGTTTTGGCGGCTACACCTTC
>TRBJ1-5|NA|few|TRBV10-1
CASGAGTQPQHF
TGCGCCAGCGGGGCAGGGACTCAGCCCCAGCATTTT
>TRBJ2-7|TRBD1|NA|TRBV6-1
CASRQDRDGEQYF
TGTGCCAGCAGACAGGACAGGGATGGCGAGCAGTACTTC
>TRBJ2-3|TRBD2|NA|TRBV9
CASSFAGLAGSSTDTQYF
TGTGCCAGCAGCTTCGCGGGACTAGCGGGGTCTAGCACAGATACGCAGTATTTT
>TRBJ1-2|TRBD1|few|TRBV4-1
CASSQDRDPAWTGGPGYTF
TGCGCCAGCAGCCAAGATAGGGACCCGGCCTGGACAGGGGGTCCTGGCTACACCTTC
>TRBJ2-3|TRBD2|NA|TRBV30
CAWIDGRTSFHF
TGTGCCTGGATCGACGGGCGGACTAGTTTCCATTTT
>TRBJ1-4|NA|few|TRBV6-5
CASSRNGDEKLFF
TGTGCCAGTAGTAGAAACGGGGATGAAAAACTGTTTTTT
>TRBJ2-3|NA|NA|TRBV27
CASSPDRRIRTDTQYF
TGTGCCAGCAGTCCCGACAGGAGGATTCGCACAGATACGCAGTATTTT
>TRBJ1-2|NA|NA|TRBV19
CASRRGGTNYGYTF
TGTGCCAGCCGTCGGGGGGGTACTAACTATGGCTACACCTTC
>TRBJ2-7|NA|NA|TRBV9
CASSVAGNLGYEQYF
TGTGCCAGCAGCGTAGCGGGCAATCTTGGCTACGAGCAGTACTTC
>TRBJ2-1|NA|NA|TRBV5-1
CASSGTSYNEQFF
TGCGCCAGCAGCGGGACGTCATACAATGAGCAGTTCTTC
>TRBJ2-5|TRBD2|NA|TRBV7-2
CASSLAPTSGGAVGETQYF
TGTGCCAGCAGCTTAGCGCCGACTAGCGGGGGGGCCGTCGGAGAGACCCAGTACTTC
>TRBJ2-7|NA|NA|TRBV5-4
CASSLDRKPHEQYF
TGTGCCAGCAGCTTGGACAGGAAACCCCACGAGCAGTACTTC
>TRBJ2-2|NA|once|TRBV5-6
CASSFQGGELFF
TGTGCCAGCAGCTTTCAAGGCGGGGAGCTGTTTTTT
>TRBJ1-3|NA|NA|TRBV28
CASSLPSSGNTIYF
TGTGCCAGCAGTTTACCCAGCTCTGGAAACACCATATATTTT
>TRBJ2-1|NA|NA|TRBV30
CAWRPGIGVMSQFF
TGTGCCTGGCGCCCGGGCATAGGTGTAATGAGTCAGTTCTTC
>TRBJ1-1|NA|few|TRBV27
CASSFRTPGQLNTEAFF
TGTGCCAGCAGTTTCCGCACTCCGGGACAATTGAACACTGAAGCTTTCTTT
>TRBJ2-3|TRBD2|NA|TRBV5-6
CASQNLALAGTDTQYF
TGTGCCAGCCAGAACTTGGCGCTAGCGGGCACAGATACGCAGTATTTT
>TRBJ2-7|NA|NA|TRBV11-2
CASSREVGYEQYF
TGTGCCAGCAGCCGTGAAGTCGGGTACGAGCAGTACTTC
>TRBJ2-7|TRBD1|NA|TRBV5-3
CARSLGGTGGLGQYF
TGTGCCAGAAGCTTGGGAGGGACAGGGGGTTTGGGGCAGTACTTC
>TRBJ2-7|NA|once|TRBV5-1
CASSLEGSEQYF
TGCGCCAGCAGCTTAGAGGGAAGCGAGCAGTACTTC
>TRBJ1-1|NA|few|TRBV4-3
CASSPVRWTEAFF
TGCGCCAGCAGCCCTGTGAGATGGACTGAAGCTTTCTTT
>TRBJ2-5|TRBD1|NA|TRBV6-5
CASSTRQGRETQYF
TGTGCCAGCAGTACCAGACAGGGACGGGAGACCCAGTACTTC
>TRBJ2-3|TRBD1|NA|TRBV4-2
CASSQGDPGQGGDTQYF
TGTGCCAGCAGCCAAGGTGACCCGGGACAGGGGGGGGATACGCAGTATTTT
>TRBJ2-5|NA|NA|TRBV4-3
CASSQESATETQYF
TGCGCCAGCAGCCAAGAGAGCGCGACAGAGACCCAGTACTTC
>TRBJ2-3|TRBD2|NA|TRBV7-2
CASSLAPQTSGGTTDTQYF
TGTGCCAGCAGCTTAGCTCCCCAGACTAGCGGGGGGACCACAGATACGCAGTATTTT
>TRBJ2-1|TRBD1|NA|TRBV4-1
CASSQTFRDSSYNEQFF
TGCGCCAGCAGCCAAACCTTCCGGGACAGCTCCTACAATGAGCAGTTCTTC
>TRBJ2-3|TRBD1|NA|TRBV7-9
CASSPKTGGGTDTQYF
TGTGCCAGCAGCCCAAAGACAGGGGGCGGAACAGATACGCAGTATTTT
>TRBJ1-2|TRBD1|once|TRBV2
CASSDQGQGVYGYTF
TGTGCCAGCAGTGATCAAGGACAGGGGGTGTATGGCTACACCTTC
>TRBJ1-2|NA|once|TRBV27
CASSLLHRPLGPYGYTF
TGTGCCAGCAGTTTACTACATCGGCCCCTCGGGCCCTATGGCTACACCTTC
>TRBJ1-4|NA|NA|TRBV11-2
CASSFGVNEKLFF
TGTGCCAGCAGCTTCGGCGTAAATGAAAAACTGTTTTTT
>TRBJ2-7|TRBD1|NA|TRBV27
CASSPGTGGREQYF
TGTGCCAGCTCCCCCGGGACAGGGGGTCGAGAGCAGTACTTC
>TRBJ1-2|NA|NA|TRBV23-1
CASSQFVYGYTF
TGCGCCAGCAGTCAATTTGTTTATGGCTACACCTTC
>TRBJ2-3|TRBD2|NA|TRBV29-1
CSVVASSGAPPDTQYF
TGCAGCGTTGTCGCTTCTAGCGGGGCCCCCCCAGATACGCAGTATTTT
>TRBJ2-6|TRBD1|NA|TRBV5-4
CASSLAGTGFSGANVLTF
TGTGCCAGCAGCTTGGCTGGGACAGGGTTCTCTGGGGCCAACGTCCTGACTTTC
>TRBJ2-6|NA|once|TRBV10-2
CASRDNSGANVLTF
TGCGCCAGCAGGGATAACTCTGGGGCCAACGTCCTGACTTTC
>TRBJ2-1|NA|NA|TRBV7-8
CASSFAGVGSSYNEQFF
TGTGCCAGCAGCTTCGCCGGCGTGGGAAGCTCCTACAATGAGCAGTTCTTC
>TRBJ1-1|TRBD1|NA|TRBV19
CASSPTGGVRQAFF
TGTGCCAGTAGTCCGACAGGGGGCGTTCGTCAGGCTTTCTTT
>TRBJ1-2|NA|NA|TRBV2
CASSEQGRALIGNGYTF
TGTGCCAGCAGTGAACAGGGCAGGGCCCTAATTGGGAATGGCTACACCTTC
>TRBJ1-4|NA|NA|TRBV6-5
CASSRTGEKLFF
TGTGCCAGCAGCAGAACAGGGGAAAAACTGTTTTTT
>TRBJ2-1|TRBD2|NA|TRBV30
CAWSLLGGVYNEQFF
TGTGCCTGGAGCTTACTGGGGGGGGTGTACAATGAGCAGTTCTTC
>TRBJ2-1|TRBD2|NA|TRBV6-5
CASSYSTSGAGEQFF
TGTGCCAGCAGTTACTCGACTAGCGGGGCGGGTGAGCAGTTCTTC
>TRBJ2-7|NA|NA|TRBV2
CASSGGGDNYEQYF
TGTGCCAGCAGTGGAGGGGGGGATAACTACGAGCAGTACTTC
>TRBJ1-1|TRBD1|NA|TRBV4-1
CASSQAGGNTEAFF
TGCGCCAGCAGCCAAGCAGGGGGGAACACTGAAGCTTTCTTT